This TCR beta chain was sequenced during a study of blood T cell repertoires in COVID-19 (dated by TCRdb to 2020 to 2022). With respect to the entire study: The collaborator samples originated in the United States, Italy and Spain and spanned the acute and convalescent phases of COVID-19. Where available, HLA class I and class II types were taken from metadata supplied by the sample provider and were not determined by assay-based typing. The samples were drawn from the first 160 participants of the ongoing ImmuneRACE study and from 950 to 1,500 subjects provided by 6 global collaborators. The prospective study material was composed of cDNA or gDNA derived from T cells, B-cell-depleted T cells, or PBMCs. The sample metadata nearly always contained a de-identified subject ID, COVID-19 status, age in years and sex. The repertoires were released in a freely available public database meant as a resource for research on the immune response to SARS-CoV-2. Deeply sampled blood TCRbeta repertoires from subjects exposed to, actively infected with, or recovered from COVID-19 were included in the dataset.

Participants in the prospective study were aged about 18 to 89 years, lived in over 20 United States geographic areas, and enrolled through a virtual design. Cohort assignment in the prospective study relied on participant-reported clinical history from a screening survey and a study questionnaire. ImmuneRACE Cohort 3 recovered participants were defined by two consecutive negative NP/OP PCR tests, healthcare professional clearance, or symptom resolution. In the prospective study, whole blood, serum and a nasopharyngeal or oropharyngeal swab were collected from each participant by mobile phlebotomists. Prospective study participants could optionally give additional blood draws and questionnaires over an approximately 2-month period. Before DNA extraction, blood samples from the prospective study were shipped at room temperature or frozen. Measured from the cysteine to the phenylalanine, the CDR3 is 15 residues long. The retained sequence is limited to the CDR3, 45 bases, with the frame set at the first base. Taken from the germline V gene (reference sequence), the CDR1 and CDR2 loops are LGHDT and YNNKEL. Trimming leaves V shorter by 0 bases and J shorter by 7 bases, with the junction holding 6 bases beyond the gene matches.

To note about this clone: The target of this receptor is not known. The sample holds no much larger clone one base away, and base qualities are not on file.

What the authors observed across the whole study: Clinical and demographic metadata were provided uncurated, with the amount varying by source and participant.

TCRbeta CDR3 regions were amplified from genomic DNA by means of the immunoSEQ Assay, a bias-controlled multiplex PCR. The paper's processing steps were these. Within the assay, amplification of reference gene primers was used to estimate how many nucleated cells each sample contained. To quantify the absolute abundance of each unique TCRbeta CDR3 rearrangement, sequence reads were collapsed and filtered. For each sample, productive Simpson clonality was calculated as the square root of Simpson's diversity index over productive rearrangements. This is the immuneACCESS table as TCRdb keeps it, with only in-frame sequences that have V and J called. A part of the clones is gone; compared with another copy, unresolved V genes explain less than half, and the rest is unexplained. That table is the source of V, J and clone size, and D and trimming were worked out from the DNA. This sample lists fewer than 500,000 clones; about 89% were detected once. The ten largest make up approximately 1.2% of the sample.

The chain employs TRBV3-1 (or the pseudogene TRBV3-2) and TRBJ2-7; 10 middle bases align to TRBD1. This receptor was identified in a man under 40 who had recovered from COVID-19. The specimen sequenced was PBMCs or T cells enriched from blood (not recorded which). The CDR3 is CASSQDRTGGMEQYF. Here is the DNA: TGTGCCAGCAGCCAAGATCGGACAGGGGGGATGGAGCAGTACTTC.